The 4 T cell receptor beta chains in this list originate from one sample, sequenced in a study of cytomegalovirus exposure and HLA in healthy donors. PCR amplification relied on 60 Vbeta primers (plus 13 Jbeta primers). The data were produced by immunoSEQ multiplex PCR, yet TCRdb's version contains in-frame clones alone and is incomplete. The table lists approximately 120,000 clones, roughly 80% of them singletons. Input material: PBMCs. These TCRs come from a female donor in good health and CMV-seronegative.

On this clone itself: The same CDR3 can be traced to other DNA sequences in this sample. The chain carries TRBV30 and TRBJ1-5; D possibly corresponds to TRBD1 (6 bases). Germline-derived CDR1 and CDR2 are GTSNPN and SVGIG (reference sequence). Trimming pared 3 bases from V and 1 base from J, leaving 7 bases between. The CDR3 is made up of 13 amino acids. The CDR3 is CAWSGQSNQPQHF. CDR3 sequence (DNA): TGTGCCTGGAGCGGACAGAGCAATCAGCCCCAGCATTTT.

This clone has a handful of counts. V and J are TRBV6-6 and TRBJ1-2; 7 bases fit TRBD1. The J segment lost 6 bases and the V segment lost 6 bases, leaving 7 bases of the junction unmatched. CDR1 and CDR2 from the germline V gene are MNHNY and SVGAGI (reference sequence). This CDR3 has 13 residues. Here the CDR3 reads CASSLTGVDGYTF. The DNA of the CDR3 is TGTGCCAGCAGCCTCACAGGGGTTGATGGCTACACCTTC.

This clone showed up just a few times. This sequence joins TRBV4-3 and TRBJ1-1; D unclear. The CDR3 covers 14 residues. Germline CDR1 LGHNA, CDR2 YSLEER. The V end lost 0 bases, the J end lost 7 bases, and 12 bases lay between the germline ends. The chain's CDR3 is CASSQDSRGIEAFF. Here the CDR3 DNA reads TGCGCCAGCAGCCAAGATTCGCGAGGGATTGAAGCTTTCTTT.

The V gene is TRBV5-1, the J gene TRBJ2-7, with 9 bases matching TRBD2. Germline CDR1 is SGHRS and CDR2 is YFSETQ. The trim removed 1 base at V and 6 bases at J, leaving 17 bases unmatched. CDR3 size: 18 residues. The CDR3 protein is CASSLLPSAGGREGEQYF. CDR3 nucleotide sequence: TGCGCCAGCAGCTTGCTTCCGTCTGCGGGGGGGAGAGAGGGCGAGCAGTACTTC. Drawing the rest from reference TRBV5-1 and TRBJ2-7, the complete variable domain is KAGVTQTPRYLIKTRGQQVTLSCSPISGHRSVSWYQQTPGQGLQFLFEYFSETQRNKGNFPGRFSGRQFSNSRSEMNVSTLELGDSALYLCASSLLPSAGGREGEQYFGPGTRLTVT.